This T cell receptor beta chain was retrieved from a study of T cells in localized non-small cell lung cancer. Study-level findings and limits: Adjacent lung tissue had a median roughly 55 of the top 100 clones found in the tumor. Highest T cell clonality was seen in uninvolved adjacent lung, surpassing that measured in tumor.

As regards this clone: Its antigen is still unknown.

The assay was immunoSEQ multiplex PCR, and TCRdb's table has in-frame clones only and misses some. The sample yields 72,000 or so clones, about 90% seen once. The CDR3 covers 14 residues. Germline CDR1 and CDR2: SGHRS and YFSETQ. Trimming left V 4 bases short and J 4 bases short, with 14 bases between. The input for sequencing was peripheral blood, taken before any cancer treatment. The TCR comes from a male donor at least 60 years old with stage III squamous cell lung carcinoma. V and J are TRBV5-1 and TRBJ2-5, with D maybe TRBD2 (6 bases). The CDR3 sequence is CASSPGTRVETQYF. CDR3 nucleotides: TGCGCCAGCAGCCCCGGGACTCGGGTAGAGACCCAGTACTTC. Filled out from reference TRBV5-1 and TRBJ2-5, the complete variable domain reads KAGVTQTPRYLIKTRGQQVTLSCSPISGHRSVSWYQQTPGQGLQFLFEYFSETQRNKGNFPGRFSGRQFSNSRSEMNVSTLELGDSALYLCASSPGTRVETQYFGPGTRLLVL.